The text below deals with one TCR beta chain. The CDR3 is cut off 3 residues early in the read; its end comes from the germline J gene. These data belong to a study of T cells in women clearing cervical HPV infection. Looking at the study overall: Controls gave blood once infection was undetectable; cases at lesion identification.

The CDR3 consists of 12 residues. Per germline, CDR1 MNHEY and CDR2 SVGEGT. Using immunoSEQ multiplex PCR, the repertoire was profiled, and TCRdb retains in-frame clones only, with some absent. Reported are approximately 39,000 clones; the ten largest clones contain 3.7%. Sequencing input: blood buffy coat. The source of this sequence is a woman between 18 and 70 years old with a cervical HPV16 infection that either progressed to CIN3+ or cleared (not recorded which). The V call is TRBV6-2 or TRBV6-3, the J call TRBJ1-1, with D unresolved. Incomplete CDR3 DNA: TGTGCCAGCAGCGATACGGGAATAGCG. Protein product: CASSDTGIA. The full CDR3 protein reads CASSDTGIAAFF.